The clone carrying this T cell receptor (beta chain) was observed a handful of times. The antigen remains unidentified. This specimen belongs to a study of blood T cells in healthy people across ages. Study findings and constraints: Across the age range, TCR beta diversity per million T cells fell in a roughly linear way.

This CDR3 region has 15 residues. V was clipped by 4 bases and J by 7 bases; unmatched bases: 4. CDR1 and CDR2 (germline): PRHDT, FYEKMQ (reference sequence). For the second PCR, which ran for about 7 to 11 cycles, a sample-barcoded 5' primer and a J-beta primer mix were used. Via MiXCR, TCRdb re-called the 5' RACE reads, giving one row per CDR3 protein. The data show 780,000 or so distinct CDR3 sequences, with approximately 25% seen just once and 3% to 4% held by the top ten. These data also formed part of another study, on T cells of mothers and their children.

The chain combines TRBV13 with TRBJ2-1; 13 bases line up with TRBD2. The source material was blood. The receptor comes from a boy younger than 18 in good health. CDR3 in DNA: TGTGCCAGCAGCTCCGGACTAGCGGGGGCTAATGAGCAGTTCTTC. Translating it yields CASSSGLAGANEQFF.